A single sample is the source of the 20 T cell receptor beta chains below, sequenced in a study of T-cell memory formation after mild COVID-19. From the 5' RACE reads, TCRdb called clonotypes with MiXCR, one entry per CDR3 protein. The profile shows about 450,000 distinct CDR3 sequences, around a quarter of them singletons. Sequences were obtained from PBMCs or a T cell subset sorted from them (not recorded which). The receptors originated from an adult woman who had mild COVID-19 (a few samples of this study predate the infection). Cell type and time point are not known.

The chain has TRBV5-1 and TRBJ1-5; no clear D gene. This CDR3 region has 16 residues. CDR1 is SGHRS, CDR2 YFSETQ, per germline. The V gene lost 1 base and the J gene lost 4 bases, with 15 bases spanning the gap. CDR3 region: CASSLRDTRGNQPQHF. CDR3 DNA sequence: TGCGCCAGCAGCTTGCGAGACACCCGAGGGAATCAGCCCCAGCATTTT.

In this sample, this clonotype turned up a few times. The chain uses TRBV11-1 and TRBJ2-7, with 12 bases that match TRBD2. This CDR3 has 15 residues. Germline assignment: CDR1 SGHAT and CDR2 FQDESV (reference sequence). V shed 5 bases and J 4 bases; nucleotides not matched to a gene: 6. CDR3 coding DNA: TGTGCCAGCAGCGAAAGTGGGACTAGCGGGTACGAGCAGTACTTC. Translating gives CASSESGTSGYEQYF.

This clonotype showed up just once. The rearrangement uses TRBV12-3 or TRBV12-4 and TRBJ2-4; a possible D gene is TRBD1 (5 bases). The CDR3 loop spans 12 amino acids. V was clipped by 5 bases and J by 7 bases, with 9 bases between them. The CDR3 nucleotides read TGTGCCAGCAGTGGGGCCTGGAACATTCAGTACTTC. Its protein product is CASSGAWNIQYF.

The CDR3: CASIIGSGSSRTYNEQFF. The CDR3 DNA reads as TGCGCCAGCATTATCGGTAGCGGGAGCTCGAGGACTTACAATGAGCAGTTCTTC. This chain connects TRBV23-1 to TRBJ2-1; 9 bases are a match to TRBD2. TRBV23-1 is an open reading frame, and its role is uncertain. Trimming cost V 7 bases and J 4 bases; bases outside gene matches: 17. The CDR3 covers 18 residues.

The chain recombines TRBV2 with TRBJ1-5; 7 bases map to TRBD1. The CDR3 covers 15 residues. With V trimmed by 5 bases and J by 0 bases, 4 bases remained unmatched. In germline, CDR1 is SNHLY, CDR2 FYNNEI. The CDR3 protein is CASSTGTASNQPQHF. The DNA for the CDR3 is TGTGCCAGCAGTACCGGGACAGCTAGCAATCAGCCCCAGCATTTT.

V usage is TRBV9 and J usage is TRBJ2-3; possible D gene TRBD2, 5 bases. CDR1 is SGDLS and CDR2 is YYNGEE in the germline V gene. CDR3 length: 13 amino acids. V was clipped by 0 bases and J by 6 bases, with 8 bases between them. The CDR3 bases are TGTGCCAGCAGCGTAGTTCCGGGGGATACGCAGTATTTT. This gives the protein CASSVVPGDTQYF.

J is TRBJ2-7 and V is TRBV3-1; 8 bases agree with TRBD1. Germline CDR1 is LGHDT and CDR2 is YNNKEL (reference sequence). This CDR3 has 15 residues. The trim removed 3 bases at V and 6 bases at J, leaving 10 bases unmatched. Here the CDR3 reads CASSHGQGTPGEQYF. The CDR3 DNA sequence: TGTGCCAGCAGCCACGGACAGGGCACCCCCGGCGAGCAGTACTTC.

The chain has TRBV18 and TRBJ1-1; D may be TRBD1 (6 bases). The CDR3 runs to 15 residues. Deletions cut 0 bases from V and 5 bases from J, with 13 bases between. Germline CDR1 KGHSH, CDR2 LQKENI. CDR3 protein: CASSPPSRGGTEAFF. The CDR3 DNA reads TGTGCCAGCTCACCACCGTCCAGGGGTGGAACTGAAGCTTTCTTT.

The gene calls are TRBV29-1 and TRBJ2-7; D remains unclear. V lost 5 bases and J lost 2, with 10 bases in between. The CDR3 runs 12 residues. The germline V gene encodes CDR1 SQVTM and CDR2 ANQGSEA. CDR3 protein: CSVHDKTYEQYF. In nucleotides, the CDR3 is TGCAGCGTTCACGACAAGACCTACGAGCAGTACTTC.

The CDR3 loop is CASSLNRPIQETQYF. CDR3 nucleotides: TGCGCCAGCAGCCTTAACAGGCCAATCCAAGAGACCCAGTACTTC. This chain connects TRBV5-1 to TRBJ2-5; a weak D match, TRBD1 (5 bases). The V gene's germline CDR1 is SGHRS and CDR2 YFSETQ. The CDR3 runs 15 residues. The V end lost 4 bases, the J end lost 1 base, and 14 bases lay between the germline ends.

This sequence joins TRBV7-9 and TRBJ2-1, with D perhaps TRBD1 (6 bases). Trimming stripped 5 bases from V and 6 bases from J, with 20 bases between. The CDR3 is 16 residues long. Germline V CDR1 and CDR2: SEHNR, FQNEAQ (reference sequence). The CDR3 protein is CASSPPQQGVGNEQFF. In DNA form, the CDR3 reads TGTGCCAGCAGCCCGCCCCAACAGGGAGTAGGCAATGAGCAGTTCTTC.

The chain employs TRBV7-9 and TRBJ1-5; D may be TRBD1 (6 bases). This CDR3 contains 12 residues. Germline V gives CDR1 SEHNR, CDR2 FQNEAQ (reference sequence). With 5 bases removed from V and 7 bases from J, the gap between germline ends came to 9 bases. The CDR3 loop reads CASSHTGQPQHF. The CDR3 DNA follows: TGTGCCAGCAGCCATACAGGGCAGCCCCAGCATTTT.

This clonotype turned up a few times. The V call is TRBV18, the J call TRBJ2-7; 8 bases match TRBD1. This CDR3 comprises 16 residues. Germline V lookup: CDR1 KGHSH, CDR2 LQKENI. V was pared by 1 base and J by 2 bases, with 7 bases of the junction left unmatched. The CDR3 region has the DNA TGTGCCAGCTCACCACTTATTATGGGACAGGCCTACGAGCAGTACTTC. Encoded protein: CASSPLIMGQAYEQYF.

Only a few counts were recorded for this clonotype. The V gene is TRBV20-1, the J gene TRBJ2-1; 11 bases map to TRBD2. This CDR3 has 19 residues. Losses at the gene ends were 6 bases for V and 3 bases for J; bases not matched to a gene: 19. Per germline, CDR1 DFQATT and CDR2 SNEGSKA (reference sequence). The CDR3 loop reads CSAPRPGGALAGDYNEQFF. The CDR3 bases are TGCAGTGCCCCAAGACCGGGCGGCGCACTAGCGGGAGACTACAATGAGCAGTTCTTC.

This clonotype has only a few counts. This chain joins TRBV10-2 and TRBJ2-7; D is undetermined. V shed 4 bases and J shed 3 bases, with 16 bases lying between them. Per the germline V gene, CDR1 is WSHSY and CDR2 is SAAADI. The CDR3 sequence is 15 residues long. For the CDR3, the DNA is TGCGCCAGCAGTGTTACACTGCTAGGAGACTACGAGCAGTACTTC. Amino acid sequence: CASSVTLLGDYEQYF.

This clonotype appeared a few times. The CDR3 DNA follows: TGTGCCAGCAGCTTGAAGGGACAGGGGTACCCCGGGGAGCTGTTTTTT. It codes for CASSLKGQGYPGELFF. The chain employs TRBV5-6 and TRBJ2-2; 10 bases align to TRBD1. The germline gives CDR1 SGHDT, CDR2 YYEEEE. Trimming took 1 base from V and 6 from J; bases not matched to a gene: 6. CDR3 length equals 16 residues.

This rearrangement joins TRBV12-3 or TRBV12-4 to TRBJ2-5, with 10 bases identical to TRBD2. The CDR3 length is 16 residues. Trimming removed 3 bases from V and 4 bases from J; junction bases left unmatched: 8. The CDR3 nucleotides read TGTGCCAGCAGTTTCGCGGGACTAGCGTCAGGAGAGACCCAGTACTTC. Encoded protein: CASSFAGLASGETQYF.

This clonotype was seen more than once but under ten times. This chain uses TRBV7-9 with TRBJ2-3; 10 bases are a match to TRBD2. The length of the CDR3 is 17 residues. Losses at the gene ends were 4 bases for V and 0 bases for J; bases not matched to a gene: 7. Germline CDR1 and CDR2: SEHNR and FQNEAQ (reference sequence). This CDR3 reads CASSSSGGYSSTDTQYF. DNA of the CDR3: TGTGCCAGCAGCTCTAGCGGGGGTTACTCTAGCACAGATACGCAGTATTTT.

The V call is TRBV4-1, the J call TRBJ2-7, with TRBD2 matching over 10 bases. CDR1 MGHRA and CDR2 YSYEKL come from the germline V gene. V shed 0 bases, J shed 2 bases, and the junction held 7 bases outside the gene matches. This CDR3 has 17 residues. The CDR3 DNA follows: TGCGCCAGCAGCCAAGAAAGGCTAGCGGGGGATACCTACGAGCAGTACTTC. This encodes CASSQERLAGDTYEQYF.

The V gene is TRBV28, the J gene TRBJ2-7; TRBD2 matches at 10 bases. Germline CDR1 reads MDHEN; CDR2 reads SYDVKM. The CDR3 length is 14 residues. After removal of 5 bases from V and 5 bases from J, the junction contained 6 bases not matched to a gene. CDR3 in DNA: TGTGCCAGCAGTGAGAGCGGGAGGGCCGACGAGCAGTACTTC. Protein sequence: CASSESGRADEQYF. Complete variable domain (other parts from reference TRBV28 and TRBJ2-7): DVKVTQSSRYLVKRTGEKVFLECVQDMDHENMFWYRQDPGLGLRLIYFSYDVKMKEKGDIPEGYSVSREKKERFSLILESASTNQTSMYLCASSESGRADEQYFGPGTRLTVT.